This T cell receptor beta chain comes out of a study of blood T cell repertoires in COVID-19 (dated by TCRdb to about 2020). Study-level background: The collaborator samples originated in the United States, Italy and Spain and spanned the acute and convalescent phases of COVID-19. The repertoires were released in a freely available public database intended as a resource for research on the immune response to SARS-CoV-2. Deeply sampled blood TCRbeta repertoires from subjects exposed to, actively infected with, or recovered from COVID-19 were included in the dataset. The sample metadata nearly always contained a de-identified subject ID, COVID-19 status, age in years and sex. The samples were drawn from two sources: the first 160 participants of the ongoing ImmuneRACE study, and approximately 1,300 subjects contributed by 6 global collaborators. Where HLA class I and class II types were available, the types were taken from metadata supplied by the sample provider, not from assay-based typing. The material from the prospective study consisted of cDNA or gDNA derived from T cells, B-cell-depleted T cells, or PBMCs.

The research as a whole found: The quantity of clinical and demographic metadata differed by source and by participant and was supplied without curation.

TCRbeta CDR3 regions were amplified from genomic DNA by means of the immunoSEQ Assay, a bias-controlled multiplex PCR. In the original analysis: The number of nucleated cells in each sample was estimated from the amplification of reference gene primers within the assay. To quantify the absolute abundance of each unique TCRbeta CDR3 rearrangement, sequence reads were collapsed and filtered. For each sample, productive Simpson clonality was calculated as the square root of Simpson's diversity index across productive rearrangements. What TCRdb holds here is the immuneACCESS table cut down to in-frame rearrangements. Part of the clones is not present; checked against another copy, under half of the missing clones reflect an unresolved V gene, and the others are unexplained. That table is the source of V, J and clone size, and D and trimming were worked out from the DNA. Present in this sample are some 150,000 clones, roughly 73% of which were seen just once. The leading ten clones occupy about 9.4% of the sample.

V trim: 1 base; J trim: 1 base; unmatched bases: 0. The CDR3, cysteine through phenylalanine, is 14 amino acids long. Solely the CDR3 DNA is kept, with 42 bases framed from the first base. CDR1 and CDR2 are drawn from the germline V gene (reference sequence): SEHNR, FQNEAQ. This clone came up a few times. This clone's antigen is unknown. One base away there is no much larger clone; base qualities are not given. Collaborating institutions collected whole blood in K2EDTA tubes following their own protocols. For TCRbeta analysis, collaborators shipped samples as frozen whole blood, isolated PBMCs, or DNA extracted from either of those sample types.

The clonotype comes from a woman aged 45 to 65 with active or convalescent COVID-19. The V and J genes are TRBV7-9 and TRBJ1-1, with 7 bases aligning to TRBD1. The sequenced material came from peripheral blood. The CDR3 reads CASSLEGANTEAFF. The DNA is as follows: TGTGCCAGCAGCTTAGAGGGGGCGAACACTGAAGCTTTCTTT.